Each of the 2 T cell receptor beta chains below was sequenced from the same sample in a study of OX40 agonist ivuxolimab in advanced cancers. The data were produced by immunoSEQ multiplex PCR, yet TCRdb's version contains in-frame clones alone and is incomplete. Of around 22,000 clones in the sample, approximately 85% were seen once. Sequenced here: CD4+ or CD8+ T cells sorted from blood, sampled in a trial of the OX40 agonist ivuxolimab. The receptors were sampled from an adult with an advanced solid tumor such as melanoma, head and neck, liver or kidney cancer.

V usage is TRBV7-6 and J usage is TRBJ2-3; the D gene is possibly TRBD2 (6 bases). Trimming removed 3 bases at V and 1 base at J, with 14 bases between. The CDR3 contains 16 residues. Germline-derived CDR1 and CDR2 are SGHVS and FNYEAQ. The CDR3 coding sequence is TGTGCCAGCAGCTTCCCCCGGGGAGGTCGCACAGATACGCAGTATTTT. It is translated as CASSFPRGGRTDTQYF.

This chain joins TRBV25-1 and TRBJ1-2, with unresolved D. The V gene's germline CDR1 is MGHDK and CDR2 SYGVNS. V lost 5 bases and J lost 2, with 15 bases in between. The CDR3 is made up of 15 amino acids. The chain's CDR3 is CASSPLEARNYGYTF. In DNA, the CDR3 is TGTGCCAGCAGTCCTTTAGAGGCAAGAAACTATGGCTACACCTTC.